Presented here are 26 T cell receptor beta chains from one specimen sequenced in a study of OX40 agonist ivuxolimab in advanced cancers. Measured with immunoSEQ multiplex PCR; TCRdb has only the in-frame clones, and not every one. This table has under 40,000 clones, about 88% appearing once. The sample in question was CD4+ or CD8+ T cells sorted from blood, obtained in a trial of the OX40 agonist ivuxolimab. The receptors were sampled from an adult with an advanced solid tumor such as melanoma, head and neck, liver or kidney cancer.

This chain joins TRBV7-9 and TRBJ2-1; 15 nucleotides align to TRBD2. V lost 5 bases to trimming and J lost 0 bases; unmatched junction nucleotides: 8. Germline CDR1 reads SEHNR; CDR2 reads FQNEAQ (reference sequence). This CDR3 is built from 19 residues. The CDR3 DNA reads TGTGCCAGCAGCACCGCCGGGACTAGCGGGGGGAACTCCTACAATGAGCAGTTCTTC. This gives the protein CASSTAGTSGGNSYNEQFF.

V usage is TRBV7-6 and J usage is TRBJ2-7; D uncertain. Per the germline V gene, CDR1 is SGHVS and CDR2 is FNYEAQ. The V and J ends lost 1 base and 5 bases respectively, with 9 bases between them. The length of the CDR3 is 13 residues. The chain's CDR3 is CASSLGRTNEQYF. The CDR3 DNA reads TGTGCCAGCAGCTTAGGCCGAACCAACGAGCAGTACTTC. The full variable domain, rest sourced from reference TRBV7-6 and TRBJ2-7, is GAGVSQSPRYKVTKRGQDVALRCDPISGHVSLYWYRQALGQGPEFLTYFNYEAQQDKSGLPNDRFSAERPEGSISTLTIQRTEQRDSAMYRCASSLGRTNEQYFGPGTRLTVT.

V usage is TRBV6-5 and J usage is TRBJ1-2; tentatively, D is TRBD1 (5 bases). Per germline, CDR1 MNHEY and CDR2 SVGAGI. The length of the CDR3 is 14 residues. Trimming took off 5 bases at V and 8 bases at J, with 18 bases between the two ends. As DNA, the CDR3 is TGTGCCAGCAGTGCGGGGCTGCTGAATTGGGGCTACACCTTC. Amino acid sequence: CASSAGLLNWGYTF.

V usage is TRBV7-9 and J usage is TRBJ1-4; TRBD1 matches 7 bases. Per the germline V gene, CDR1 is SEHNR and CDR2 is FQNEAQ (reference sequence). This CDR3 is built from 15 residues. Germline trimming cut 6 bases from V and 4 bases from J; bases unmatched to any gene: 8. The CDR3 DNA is TGTGCCAGCAGACCCCGGGACAGCCTTAATGAAAAACTGTTTTTT. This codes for CASRPRDSLNEKLFF.

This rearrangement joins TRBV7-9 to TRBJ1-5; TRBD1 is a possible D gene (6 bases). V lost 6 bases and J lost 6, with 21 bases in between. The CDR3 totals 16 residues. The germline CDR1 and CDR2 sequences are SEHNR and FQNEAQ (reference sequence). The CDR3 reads CASSYLDRLLVQPQHF. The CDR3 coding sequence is TGTGCCAGCAGTTACCTCGACAGGTTATTAGTTCAGCCCCAGCATTTT. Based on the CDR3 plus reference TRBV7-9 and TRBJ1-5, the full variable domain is DTGVSQNPRHKITKRGQNVTFRCDPISEHNRLYWYRQTLGQGPEFLTYFQNEAQLEKSRLLSDRFSAERPKGSFSTLEIQRTEQGDSAMYLCASSYLDRLLVQPQHFGDGTRLSIL.

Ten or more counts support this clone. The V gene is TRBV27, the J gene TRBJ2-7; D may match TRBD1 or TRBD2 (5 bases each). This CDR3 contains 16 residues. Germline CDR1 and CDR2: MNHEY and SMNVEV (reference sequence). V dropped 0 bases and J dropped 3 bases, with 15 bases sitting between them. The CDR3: CASSLSSRGAYYEQYF. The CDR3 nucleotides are TGTGCCAGCAGTTTATCGTCACGGGGCGCCTACTACGAGCAGTACTTC.

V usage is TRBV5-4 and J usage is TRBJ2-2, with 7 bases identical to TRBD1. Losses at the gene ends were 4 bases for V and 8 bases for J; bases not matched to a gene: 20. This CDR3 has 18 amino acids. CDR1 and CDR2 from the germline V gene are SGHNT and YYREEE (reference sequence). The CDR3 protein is CASSILPGQSFEAGELFF. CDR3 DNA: TGTGCCAGCAGCATCCTGCCGGGACAGAGCTTCGAGGCAGGGGAGCTGTTTTTT.

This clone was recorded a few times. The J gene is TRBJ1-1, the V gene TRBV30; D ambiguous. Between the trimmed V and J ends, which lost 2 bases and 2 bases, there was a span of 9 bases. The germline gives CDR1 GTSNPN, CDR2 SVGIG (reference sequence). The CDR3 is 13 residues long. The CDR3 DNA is TGTGCCTGGAGTTTCGACATAAACACTGAAGCTTTCTTT. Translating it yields CAWSFDINTEAFF.

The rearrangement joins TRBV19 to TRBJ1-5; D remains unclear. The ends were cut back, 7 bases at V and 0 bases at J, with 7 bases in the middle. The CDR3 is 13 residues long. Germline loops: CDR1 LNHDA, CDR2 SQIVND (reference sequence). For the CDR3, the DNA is TGTGCCAGTACCCGGTATAGCAATCAGCCCCAGCATTTT. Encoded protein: CASTRYSNQPQHF.

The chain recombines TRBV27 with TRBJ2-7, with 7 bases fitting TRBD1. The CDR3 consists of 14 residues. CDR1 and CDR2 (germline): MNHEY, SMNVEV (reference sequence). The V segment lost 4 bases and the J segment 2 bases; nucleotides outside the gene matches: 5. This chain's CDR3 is CASSYDRDPYEQYF. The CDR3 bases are TGTGCCAGCAGTTACGACAGGGACCCCTACGAGCAGTACTTC.

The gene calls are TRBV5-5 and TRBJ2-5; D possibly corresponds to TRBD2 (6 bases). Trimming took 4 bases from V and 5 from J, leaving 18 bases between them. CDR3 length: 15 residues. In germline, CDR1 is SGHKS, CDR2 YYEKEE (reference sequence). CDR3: CASSRLVTIVETQYF. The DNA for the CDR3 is TGTGCCAGCAGCCGACTAGTGACCATCGTGGAGACCCAGTACTTC.

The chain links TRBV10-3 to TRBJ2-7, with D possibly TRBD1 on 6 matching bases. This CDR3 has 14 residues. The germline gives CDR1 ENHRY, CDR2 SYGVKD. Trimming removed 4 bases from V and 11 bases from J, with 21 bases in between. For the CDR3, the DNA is TGTGCCATCAGTGGGACAGAACAGGATGGGTTGGAGTACTTC. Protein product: CAISGTEQDGLEYF.

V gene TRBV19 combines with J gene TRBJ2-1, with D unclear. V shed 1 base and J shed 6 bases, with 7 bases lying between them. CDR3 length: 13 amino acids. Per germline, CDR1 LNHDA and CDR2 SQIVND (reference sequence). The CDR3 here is CASSIAEFNEQFF. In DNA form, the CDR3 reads TGTGCCAGTAGTATAGCAGAGTTCAATGAGCAGTTCTTC. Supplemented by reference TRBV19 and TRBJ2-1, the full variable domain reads DGGITQSPKYLFRKEGQNVTLSCEQNLNHDAMYWYRQDPGQGLRLIYYSQIVNDFQKGDIAEGYSVSREKKESFPLTVTSAQKNPTAFYLCASSIAEFNEQFFGPGTRLTVL.

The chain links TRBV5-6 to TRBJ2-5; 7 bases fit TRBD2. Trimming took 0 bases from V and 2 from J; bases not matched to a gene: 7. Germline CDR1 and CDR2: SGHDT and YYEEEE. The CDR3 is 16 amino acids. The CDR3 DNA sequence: TGTGCCAGCAGCTTGGGCGGACGCGGGAGACAAGAGACCCAGTACTTC. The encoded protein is CASSLGGRGRQETQYF.

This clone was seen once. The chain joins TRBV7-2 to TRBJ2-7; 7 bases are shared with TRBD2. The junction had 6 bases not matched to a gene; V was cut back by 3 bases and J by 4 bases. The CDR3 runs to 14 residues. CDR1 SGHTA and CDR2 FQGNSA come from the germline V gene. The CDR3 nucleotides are TGTGCCAGCAGCTTCTTCGACGGGGGGTACGAGCAGTACTTC. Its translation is CASSFFDGGYEQYF.

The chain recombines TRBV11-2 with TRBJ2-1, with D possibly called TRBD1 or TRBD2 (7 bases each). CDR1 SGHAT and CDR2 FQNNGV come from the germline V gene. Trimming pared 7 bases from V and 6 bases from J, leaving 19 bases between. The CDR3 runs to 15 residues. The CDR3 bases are TGTGCCAGCACCCGCTGGGAGGGGGCAATCAATGAGCAGTTCTTC. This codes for CASTRWEGAINEQFF.

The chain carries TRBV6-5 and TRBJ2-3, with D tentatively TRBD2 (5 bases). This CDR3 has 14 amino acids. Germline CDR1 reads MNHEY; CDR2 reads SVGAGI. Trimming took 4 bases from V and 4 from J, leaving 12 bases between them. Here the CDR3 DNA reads TGTGCCAGCAGTTCGGGGTTCACGGCAGATACGCAGTATTTT. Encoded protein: CASSSGFTADTQYF.

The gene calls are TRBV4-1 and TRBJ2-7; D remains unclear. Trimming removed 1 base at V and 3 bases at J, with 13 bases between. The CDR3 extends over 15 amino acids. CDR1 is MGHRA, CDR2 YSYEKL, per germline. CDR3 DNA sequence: TGCGCCAGCAGCCAAGTGCACGACACGAACTACGAGCAGTACTTC. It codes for CASSQVHDTNYEQYF.

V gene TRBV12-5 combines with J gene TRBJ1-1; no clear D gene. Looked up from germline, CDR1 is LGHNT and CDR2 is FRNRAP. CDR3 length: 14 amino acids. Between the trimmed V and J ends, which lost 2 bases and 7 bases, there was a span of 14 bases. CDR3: CASGLFHDGDEAFF. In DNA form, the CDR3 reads TGTGCTAGTGGTTTGTTCCACGACGGAGATGAAGCTTTCTTT.

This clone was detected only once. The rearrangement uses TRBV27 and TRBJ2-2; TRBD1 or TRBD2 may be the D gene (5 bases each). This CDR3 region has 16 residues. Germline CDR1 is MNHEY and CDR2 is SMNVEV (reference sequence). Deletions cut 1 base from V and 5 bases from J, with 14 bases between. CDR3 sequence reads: CASSLWTPQGTGELFF. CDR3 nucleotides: TGTGCCAGCAGTTTATGGACTCCTCAGGGAACCGGGGAGCTGTTTTTT.

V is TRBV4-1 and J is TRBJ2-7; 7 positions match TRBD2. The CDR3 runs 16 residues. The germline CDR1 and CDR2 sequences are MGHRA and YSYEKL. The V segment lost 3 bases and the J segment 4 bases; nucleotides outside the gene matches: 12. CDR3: CASSHKLATDKYEQYF. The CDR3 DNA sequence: TGCGCCAGCAGCCACAAACTAGCGACCGACAAATACGAGCAGTACTTC.

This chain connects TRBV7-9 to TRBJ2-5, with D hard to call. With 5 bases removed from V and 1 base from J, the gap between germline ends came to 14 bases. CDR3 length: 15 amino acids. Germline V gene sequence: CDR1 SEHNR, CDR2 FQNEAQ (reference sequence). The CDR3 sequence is CASSRTQQPQETQYF. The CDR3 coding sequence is TGTGCCAGCAGCAGGACGCAGCAACCCCAAGAGACCCAGTACTTC.

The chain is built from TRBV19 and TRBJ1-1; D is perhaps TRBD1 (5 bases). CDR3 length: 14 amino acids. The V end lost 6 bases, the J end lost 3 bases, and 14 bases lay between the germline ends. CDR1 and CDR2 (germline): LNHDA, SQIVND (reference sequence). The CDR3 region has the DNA TGTGCCAGTAGCCCGGAACGGGGGTACACTGAAGCTTTCTTT. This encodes CASSPERGYTEAFF.

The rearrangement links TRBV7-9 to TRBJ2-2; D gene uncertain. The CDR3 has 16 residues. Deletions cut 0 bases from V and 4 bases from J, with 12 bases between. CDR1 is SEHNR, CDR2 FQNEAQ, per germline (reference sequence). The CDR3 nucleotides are TGTGCCAGCAGCTTAGCGAAGGGTTTGGCCACCGGGGAGCTGTTTTTT. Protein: CASSLAKGLATGELFF.

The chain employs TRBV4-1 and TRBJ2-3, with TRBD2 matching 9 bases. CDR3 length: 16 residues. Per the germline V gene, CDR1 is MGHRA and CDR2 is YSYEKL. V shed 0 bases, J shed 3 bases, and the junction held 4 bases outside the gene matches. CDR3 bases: TGCGCCAGCAGCCAAGAAATCGGACTAGCGACAGATACGCAGTATTTT. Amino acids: CASSQEIGLATDTQYF.

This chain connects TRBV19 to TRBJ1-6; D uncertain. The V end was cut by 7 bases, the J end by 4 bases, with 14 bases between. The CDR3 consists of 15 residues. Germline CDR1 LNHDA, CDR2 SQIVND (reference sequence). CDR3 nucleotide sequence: TGTGCCAGTACAAGGCCCGGGCAGTATAATTCACCCCTCCACTTT. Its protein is CASTRPGQYNSPLHF.